Shown below are 9 T cell receptor beta chains from a single sample sequenced in a study of shared clonotypes between healthy human individuals (dated by TCRdb to 2020 to 2022). The library was prepared using the immunoSEQ multiplex PCR assay. The immuneACCESS repertoire file appears here via TCRdb, limited to in-frame rearrangements. These files lack a portion of the clones; in checked studies, under half of the deficit traces to unresolved V genes, and the cause of the others is not known. Recorded for this sample are about 380,000 clones; 95% to 97% of them occurred a single time. The top ten hold more than 0.3% of the sample. Sample: memory CD8+ T cells sorted from blood. Interpreted using the paper, the cell subset or site label stands for: CD45RO+ cells pooled with CCR7-negative TemRA cells. The receptors originated from a man aged 30 to 45 in good health.

The J gene is TRBJ2-5, the V gene TRBV9; D tentatively reads TRBD1 or TRBD2 (5 bases each). V dropped 0 bases and J dropped 2 bases, with 11 bases sitting between them. Looked up from germline, CDR1 is SGDLS and CDR2 is YYNGEE. This CDR3 has 15 amino acids. The CDR3 DNA follows: TGTGCCAGCAGCGTAGGGGGGATCTTTCAAGAGACCCAGTACTTC. Translating it yields CASSVGGIFQETQYF.

The rearrangement joins TRBV19 to TRBJ2-3; D is uncertain. The length of the CDR3 is 14 residues. V was cut by 7 bases and J by 0 bases, with 11 bases left in between. Germline V lookup: CDR1 LNHDA, CDR2 SQIVND (reference sequence). In DNA, the CDR3 is TGTGCCAGTACTAGGGCATCTAGCACAGATACGCAGTATTTT. It yields the protein CASTRASSTDTQYF.

This CDR3 reads CASSSTTDTQYF. Here the CDR3 DNA reads TGTGCCAGCAGTTCCACCACAGATACGCAGTATTTT. This sequence joins TRBV28 and TRBJ2-3; D is ambiguous. This CDR3 has 12 amino acids. The germline V and J ends were trimmed by 4 bases and 2 bases, with 4 bases remaining between them. Germline values: CDR1 MDHEN, CDR2 SYDVKM.

The rearrangement uses TRBV5-1 and TRBJ2-6; 7 bases map to TRBD1. The length of the CDR3 is 21 residues. The germline CDR1 and CDR2 sequences are SGHRS and YFSETQ. The V and J ends lost 5 bases and 0 bases, in that order; junction bases with no gene match: 20. In DNA form, the CDR3 reads TGCGCCAGCAGTCAAACCCCCTTTTTGGGACAGCCGAGCTCTGGGGCCAACGTCCTGACTTTC. Translated, it gives CASSQTPFLGQPSSGANVLTF.

V and J are TRBV5-4 and TRBJ2-1; 7 nucleotides match TRBD1. V dropped 3 bases and J dropped 6; count of bases not matched to a gene: 6. Germline CDR1 is SGHNT and CDR2 is YYREEE (reference sequence). CDR3 length: 14 residues. DNA for the CDR3: TGTGCCAGCAGCTCGACAGGGTTTTTCAATGAGCAGTTCTTC. Encoded protein: CASSSTGFFNEQFF. The variable domain in full, completed from reference TRBV5-4 and TRBJ2-1, reads ETGVTQSPTHLIKTRGQQVTLRCSSQSGHNTVSWYQQALGQGPQFIFQYYREEENGRGNFPPRFSGLQFPNYSSELNVNALELDDSALYLCASSSTGFFNEQFFGPGTRLTVL.

The rearrangement links TRBV5-1 to TRBJ1-6, with 7 positions matching TRBD1. Germline V gene lookup returns CDR1 SGHRS and CDR2 YFSETQ. The trim removed 6 bases at V and 6 bases at J, leaving 6 bases unmatched. CDR3 size: 14 residues. The CDR3 reads CASTFDRVNSPLHF. The CDR3 region has the DNA TGCGCCAGCACGTTCGACAGGGTTAATTCACCCCTCCACTTT.

This clone is a singleton in its sample. J is TRBJ2-7 and V is TRBV28; TRBD1 agrees at 9 bases. V was clipped by 7 bases and J by 5 bases; unmatched bases: 12. The CDR3 runs 15 residues. Germline V gene sequence: CDR1 MDHEN, CDR2 SYDVKM. The CDR3 DNA follows: TGTGCCAGCACCACCGCCGGGACAGGGATTAACGAGCAGTACTTC. Translating gives CASTTAGTGINEQYF.

The chain joins TRBV28 to TRBJ2-2; D unresolved. The V gene's germline CDR1 is MDHEN and CDR2 SYDVKM. Trimming took 3 bases from V and 5 from J, leaving 7 bases between them. The CDR3 is 13 residues long. The CDR3 region has the DNA TGTGCCAGCAGTTTCTCTGAGACCGGGGAGCTGTTTTTT. Translating gives CASSFSETGELFF. Using reference TRBV28 and TRBJ2-2 for the parts outside the CDR3, the full variable domain is DVKVTQSSRYLVKRTGEKVFLECVQDMDHENMFWYRQDPGLGLRLIYFSYDVKMKEKGDIPEGYSVSREKKERFSLILESASTNQTSMYLCASSFSETGELFFGEGSRLTVL.

The chain couples TRBV5-5 to TRBJ1-2; maybe TRBD1 (6 bases). The germline gives CDR1 SGHKS, CDR2 YYEKEE (reference sequence). The CDR3 loop spans 15 amino acids. V lost 0 bases, J lost 4 bases, and 13 bases lay in between. CDR3 residues: CASSLEGGPGYGYTF. The CDR3 DNA is TGTGCCAGCAGCTTGGAGGGGGGGCCAGGCTATGGCTACACCTTC.